This is a list of T cell receptor beta chains from one sample in a study of early T cells in non-severe SARS-CoV-2 infection. A single record per CDR3 protein comes from TCRdb applying MiXCR to the 5' RACE reads. The repertoire has 40,000 to 45,000 distinct CDR3 sequences, roughly 6.6% of them found once; the top ten carry around 21%. Sequencing was performed on whole blood, taken at baseline. These receptors were taken from an adult who was a healthcare worker with PCR-confirmed SARS-CoV-2 infection or an uninfected control (not recorded which). The CDR3 runs from the conserved cysteine through the conserved F or W. A D gene is named only where the DNA matches it firmly. Size tells how often a clone was seen (once, few, many) or the class of an expanded clone, and some rows leave it out.

J,size,V,D,CDR3,DNA
TRBJ2-1,NA,TRBV2,TRBD2,CASSKLAGDNNEQFF,TGTGCCAGCAGTAAACTAGCGGGGGATAACAATGAGCAGTTCTTC
TRBJ2-7,few,TRBV5-6,NA,CASSFTIGAQYEQYF,TGTGCCAGCAGCTTCACCATCGGGGCCCAATACGAGCAGTACTTC
TRBJ2-4,many,TRBV11-2,NA,CASSLMGSSGNIQYF,TGTGCCAGCAGCTTAATGGGGTCGAGCGGGAACATTCAGTACTTC